This passage covers 20 T cell receptor beta chains from one sample sequenced in a study of cytomegalovirus exposure and HLA in healthy donors. Amplification used 60 Vbeta primers and 13 Jbeta primers. Assay: immunoSEQ multiplex PCR; the TCRdb copy retains only in-frame clones and omits some. The ten most abundant clones cover 1.5% to 1.7% of a sample with around 140,000 clones. Sequenced input: PBMCs. The source of these receptors is a woman aged 40 to 49 in good health and CMV-seronegative.

The gene calls are TRBV7-2 and TRBJ2-5; 12 bases agree with TRBD2. With 5 bases clipped from V and 3 bases from J, the junction kept 16 bases outside the gene matches. Germline CDR1 is SGHTA and CDR2 is FQGNSA. The CDR3 spans 19 residues. The CDR3 loop reads CASSRYPAALAGGKETQYF. The CDR3 DNA reads as TGTGCCAGCAGCCGATACCCCGCGGCACTAGCGGGGGGAAAAGAGACCCAGTACTTC.

The CDR3 DNA follows: TGTGCCAGCAGCTTGGAAATGGGCGACTATGGCTACACCTTC. This encodes CASSLEMGDYGYTF. The chain links TRBV5-4 to TRBJ1-2; D gene uncertain. The CDR3 sequence is 14 residues long. Germline V gene lookup returns CDR1 SGHNT and CDR2 YYREEE (reference sequence). Trimming shortened V by 0 bases and J by 3 bases, and 9 bases separated the two germline ends. Full variable domain (remainder filled in from reference TRBV5-4 and TRBJ1-2): ETGVTQSPTHLIKTRGQQVTLRCSSQSGHNTVSWYQQALGQGPQFIFQYYREEENGRGNFPPRFSGLQFPNYSSELNVNALELDDSALYLCASSLEMGDYGYTFGSGTRLTVV.

The chain is built from TRBV7-9 and TRBJ1-1; 7 nucleotides agree with TRBD1. Germline-derived CDR1 and CDR2 are SEHNR and FQNEAQ (reference sequence). Germline trimming cut 5 bases from V and 4 bases from J; bases unmatched to any gene: 10. There are 15 residues in the CDR3. The CDR3 bases are TGTGCCAGCAGCCGCTGGACAGGCGAGTTCACTGAAGCTTTCTTT. Residues: CASSRWTGEFTEAFF.

The J gene is TRBJ2-7, the V gene TRBV19; D is perhaps TRBD1 (5 bases). This CDR3 region has 14 residues. Germline CDR1 and CDR2: LNHDA and SQIVND (reference sequence). Trimming stripped 4 bases from V and 2 bases from J, with 12 bases between. CDR3 nucleotide sequence: TGTGCCAGTAGTAAGGCAAGACAGCCCTACGAGCAGTACTTC. This codes for CASSKARQPYEQYF.

The rearrangement uses TRBV19 and TRBJ1-3; 9 positions agree with TRBD1. Trimming removed 4 bases from V and 8 bases from J; junction bases left unmatched: 3. The CDR3 is 13 residues long. Germline-derived CDR1 and CDR2 are LNHDA and SQIVND (reference sequence). CDR3 region: CASSRQGGDTIYF. For the CDR3, the DNA is TGTGCCAGTAGTAGACAGGGGGGAGACACCATATATTTT.

Points on this clone: The junction shows a germline mismatch at one end, possibly a read error. This chain joins TRBV7-7 and TRBJ2-2; D gene uncertain. This CDR3 region has 16 residues. Germline-derived CDR1 and CDR2 are SSHAT and FNYEAQ (reference sequence). The CDR3 loop is CASSLLNRAGPGELFF. The CDR3, as DNA: TGTGCTAGCAGCTTACTTAACAGAGCTGGGCCCGGGGAGCTGTTTTTT. Supplemented by reference TRBV7-7 and TRBJ2-2, the full variable domain reads GAGVSQSPRYKVTKRGQDVTLRCDPISSHATLYWYQQALGQGPEFLTYFNYEAQPDKSGLPSDRFSAERPEGSISTLTIQRTEQRDSAMYRCASSLLNRAGPGELFFGEGSRLTVL.

This chain links TRBV18 with TRBJ1-6, with 7 bases lining up with TRBD1. The V gene end was trimmed by 6 bases and the J gene end by 9 bases; junction bases not matched to a gene: 11. This CDR3 comprises 15 residues. Per the germline V gene, CDR1 is KGHSH and CDR2 is LQKENI. CDR3 in amino acids: CASSLQGGSGSPLHF. CDR3 DNA sequence: TGTGCCAGCTCCCTCCAGGGGGGCAGTGGTTCACCCCTCCACTTT.

The chain is built from TRBV10-3 and TRBJ2-3; 7 bases agree with TRBD1. With V trimmed by 6 bases and J by 6 bases, 15 bases remained unmatched. This CDR3 contains 16 residues. Per the germline V gene, CDR1 is ENHRY and CDR2 is SYGVKD. The CDR3 reads CAIRDGQVAFLDTQYF. Written as DNA, the CDR3 is TGTGCCATCAGGGATGGACAGGTTGCCTTTTTGGATACGCAGTATTTT.

The rearrangement uses TRBV10-3 and TRBJ2-1; TRBD2 agrees at 16 bases. From germline, CDR1 is ENHRY and CDR2 SYGVKD. The CDR3 is 17 residues long. J gave up 7 bases and V 9 bases, and 12 bases lay outside the gene matches. The CDR3 sequence is CAIKTGTSGGAGNEQFF. CDR3 DNA sequence: TGTGCCATAAAGACCGGGACTAGCGGGGGGGCCGGGAATGAGCAGTTCTTC.

The V call is TRBV4-2, the J call TRBJ1-2, with 8 nucleotides matching TRBD1. The CDR3 has 16 amino acids. J lost 4 bases, V lost 0 bases, and 7 bases had no gene match. Germline CDR1 reads LGHNA; CDR2 reads YNFKEQ. The DNA for the CDR3 is TGTGCCAGCAGCCAAGACTGGGACAGGAAGATCTATGGCTACACCTTC. Protein: CASSQDWDRKIYGYTF.

The J gene is TRBJ2-5, the V gene TRBV19, with TRBD1 as a possible D gene (5 bases). The V gene's germline CDR1 is LNHDA and CDR2 SQIVND (reference sequence). The CDR3 runs to 14 residues. V lost 3 bases to trimming and J lost 1 base, with 9 bases between them. The CDR3 loop reads CASSISRAQETQYF. The CDR3 coding sequence is TGTGCCAGTAGTATCAGCAGGGCCCAAGAGACCCAGTACTTC.

The V call is TRBV10-3, the J call TRBJ1-1; D call uncertain. This CDR3 has 11 residues. With 6 bases removed from V and 1 base from J, the gap between germline ends came to 3 bases. The germline V gene has CDR1 ENHRY and CDR2 SYGVKD. The CDR3 nucleotides are TGTGCCATCAGGAGGAACACTGAAGCTTTCTTT. Translation gives CAIRRNTEAFF.

The chain couples TRBV9 to TRBJ2-5, with no clear D. V shed 3 bases and J shed 5 bases, with 5 bases lying between them. The CDR3 totals 11 residues. Germline CDR1 is SGDLS and CDR2 is YYNGEE. CDR3 sequence: CASSAQETQYF. The CDR3 coding sequence is TGTGCCAGCAGCGCTCAGGAGACCCAGTACTTC.

The chain joins TRBV9 to TRBJ1-1, with TRBD1 identical over 12 bases. Unmatched junction bases numbered 20, after V lost 7 bases and J lost 4 bases. The length of the CDR3 is 19 residues. Per germline, CDR1 SGDLS and CDR2 YYNGEE. The CDR3 region is CASGSITGTGGGRGTEAFF. In nucleotides, the CDR3 is TGTGCCAGCGGCTCAATTACCGGGACAGGGGGCGGCCGGGGCACTGAAGCTTTCTTT.

The CDR3 is CASSTSPGNTEAFF. In DNA form, the CDR3 reads TGTGCCAGCAGTACCTCGCCGGGGAACACTGAAGCTTTCTTT. The chain is built from TRBV6-4 and TRBJ1-1; D not resolved. Germline V CDR1 and CDR2: MRHNA, SNTAGT. V dropped 5 bases and J dropped 1 base, with 11 bases sitting between them. The CDR3 loop spans 14 amino acids.

V usage is TRBV25-1 and J usage is TRBJ2-5; perhaps TRBD2 as D (5 bases). From germline, CDR1 is MGHDK and CDR2 SYGVNS. This CDR3 is 15 amino acids long. Trimming removed 2 bases at V and 2 bases at J, with 12 bases between. In DNA form, the CDR3 reads TGTGCCAGCAGTGAACCATCGGGATTTCAAGAGACCCAGTACTTC. Amino acid sequence: CASSEPSGFQETQYF.

As DNA, the CDR3 is TGTGCCAGCAGGAAAGGACAGGTTGGAAACACCATATATTTT. Translation: CASRKGQVGNTIYF. The genes are TRBV27 and TRBJ1-3, with TRBD1 matching over 7 bases. Germline V gene data show CDR1 as MNHEY and CDR2 as SMNVEV (reference sequence). V dropped 6 bases and J dropped 3; count of bases not matched to a gene: 5. The CDR3 consists of 14 residues.

The chain uses TRBV4-3 and TRBJ1-1; possible D gene TRBD1, 6 bases. Trimming shortened V by 0 bases and J by 2 bases, and 7 bases separated the two germline ends. From germline, CDR1 is LGHNA and CDR2 YSLEER. The CDR3 covers 14 residues. CDR3 coding DNA: TGCGCCAGCAGCCAAGAGGGGGCTAACACTGAAGCTTTCTTT. It encodes CASSQEGANTEAFF.

V is TRBV4-2 and J is TRBJ1-3, with TRBD1 matching over 8 bases. The CDR3 runs to 15 residues. CDR1 and CDR2 (germline): LGHNA, YNFKEQ. V shed 1 base, J shed 2 bases, and the junction held 1 base outside the gene matches. In nucleotides, the CDR3 is TGTGCCAGCAGCCAAGTGACAGGGGCTGGAAACACCATATATTTT. Its translation is CASSQVTGAGNTIYF.

V gene TRBV7-2 combines with J gene TRBJ1-6; D is unclear. Germline V gene sequence: CDR1 SGHTA, CDR2 FQGNSA. The V end was cut by 5 bases, the J end by 7 bases, with 15 bases between. The CDR3 consists of 15 residues. The CDR3 reads CASSLSMTGNSPLHF. CDR3 coding DNA: TGTGCCAGCAGCCTCTCGATGACGGGAAATTCACCCCTCCACTTT.